The 29 T cell receptor beta chains below all came from one sample that was sequenced in a study of tumor-infiltrating lymphocytes in primary liver carcinoma. In addition to blood RNA drawn from unsorted whole blood, germline DNA was extracted. The input was 400 to 500 ng total RNA; TCR beta cDNA was made from it with a constant-region primer. Nested multiplex PCR, run for three rounds with slightly modified ARM-PCR, yielded TCR beta libraries. TRBV1-TRBV30 forward primers paired with a C-beta reverse primer were used in the first two PCR rounds, which ran around 10 cycles each. Each CDR3 protein gets one entry after TCRdb re-called the multiplex PCR reads with MiXCR. This table holds about 310,000 distinct CDR3 sequences, approximately 65% found once. The source material was peripheral blood. These TCRs come from a man aged 40-55 years with primary liver carcinoma and hepatitis B virus infection.

This clonotype appeared once. This may arise from a read error, as a much more abundant clone is one base away. The chain has TRBV6-5 and TRBJ2-7; 10 bases match TRBD1. The CDR3 is made up of 15 amino acids. Unmatched junction bases numbered 9, after V lost 4 bases and J lost 6 bases. Germline CDR1 is MNHEY and CDR2 is SVGAGI. CDR3 nucleotides: TGTGCCAGCAGTTCGCTTCCGGGACAGGGGTCCGAGCAGTACTTC. This gives the protein CASSSLPGQGSEQYF.

The chain couples TRBV7-8 to TRBJ1-3, with D perhaps TRBD1 (5 bases). The V and J ends lost 7 bases and 9 bases respectively, with 19 bases between them. CDR3 size: 14 residues. The germline gives CDR1 SGHVS, CDR2 FQNEAQ. The CDR3 DNA is TGTGCCAGCATGAAGGGGTGGGGCCGAAGCACCATATATTTT. This codes for CASMKGWGRSTIYF.

Remarks on this clonotype: One junction end disagrees with the germline gene, perhaps due to a read error. The rearrangement links TRBV5-4 to TRBJ1-2, with a tentative D call TRBD1 (5 bases). The CDR3 contains 14 residues. Germline V lookup: CDR1 SGHNT, CDR2 YYREEE (reference sequence). The CDR3, as DNA: TGTGCCTGCAGCGCCGACAGATCTAACTATGGCTACACCTTC. Translating it yields CACSADRSNYGYTF.

As for this clonotype: An end of the junction differs from the germline gene, which may be a read error. The rearrangement joins TRBV6-5 to TRBJ2-2; D possibly corresponds to TRBD1 (6 bases). Germline V gene sequence: CDR1 MNHEY, CDR2 SVGAGI. There are 11 residues in the CDR3. This CDR3 reads CVSRESGELFF. The CDR3 DNA sequence: TGTGTCAGCAGAGAGTCAGGGGAGCTGTTTTTC.

This clonotype has ten or more counts. The chain combines TRBV12-3 or TRBV12-4 with TRBJ2-6; D is unresolved. This CDR3 has 13 residues. The V end was cut by 6 bases, the J end by 3 bases, with 6 bases between. The chain's CDR3 is CASRGSGANVLTF. CDR3 nucleotides: TGTGCCAGCAGGGGCAGTGGGGCCAACGTCCTGACTTTC.

As concerns this clonotype: This may come from a read error, since a much larger clone is one base off. The chain is built from TRBV6-6 and TRBJ2-6; 7 bases are a match to TRBD1. V shed 8 bases and J 4 bases; nucleotides not matched to a gene: 8. Germline V gene lookup returns CDR1 MNHNY and CDR2 SVGAGI (reference sequence). The CDR3 sequence is 15 residues long. The CDR3 is CASLSTGPGANVLTF. The CDR3 DNA reads as TGTGCCAGCCTCTCGACAGGGCCGGGGGCCAACGTCCTGACTTTC.

The sample holds many counts of this clonotype. This chain uses TRBV6-2 or TRBV6-3 with TRBJ2-1, with D possibly being TRBD2 (6 bases). V was trimmed by 6 bases and J by 0 bases, leaving 15 bases between them. The CDR3 runs 16 residues. Per the germline V gene, CDR1 is MNHEY and CDR2 is SVGEGT. The CDR3 sequence: CASSRGAGSSYNEQFF. The CDR3 nucleotides are TGTGCCAGCAGCCGCGGGGCGGGGAGCTCCTACAATGAGCAGTTCTTC.

This chain joins TRBV28 and TRBJ2-1; no reliable D call. This CDR3 spans 13 amino acids. Per the germline V gene, CDR1 is MDHEN and CDR2 is SYDVKM. The ends were cut back, 3 bases at V and 5 bases at J, with 8 bases in the middle. CDR3 sequence reads: CASSFVEDNEQFF. The CDR3 DNA is TGTGCCAGCAGTTTTGTAGAAGACAATGAGCAGTTCTTC.

In the case of this clonotype: This clone may be a read error of a much larger clone one base away. This chain joins TRBV5-4 and TRBJ2-1; TRBD2 agrees at 8 bases. In germline, CDR1 is SGHNT, CDR2 YYREEE (reference sequence). The CDR3 contains 15 residues. Trimming cost V 7 bases and J 6 bases; bases outside gene matches: 12. The CDR3 here is CASRPIGTRFNEQFF. As DNA, the CDR3 is TGTGCCAGCCGTCCGATCGGGACTAGATTCAATGAGCAGTTCTTC.

To note about this clonotype: A much bigger clone sits one base away, suggesting this may be a read error. V and J are TRBV6-1 and TRBJ1-4; D is unresolved. The CDR3 has 18 residues. Trimming removed 8 bases from V and 2 bases from J, with 24 bases in between. The V gene's germline CDR1 is MNHNS and CDR2 SASEGT. CDR3 coding DNA: TGTGCCAGCGGTGCCTCAGACGGACCGATCGGGACTAATGAAAAACTGTTTTTT. Its translation is CASGASDGPIGTNEKLFF.

Comments on this clonotype: This may come from a read error, since a much larger clone is one base off. The chain's CDR3 is CSVERAGGRMGEQFF. DNA of the CDR3: TGCAGCGTTGAACGGGCCGGGGGCAGGATGGGTGAGCAGTTCTTC. This chain links TRBV29-1 with TRBJ2-1; D tentatively reads TRBD1 or TRBD2 (6 bases each). Germline V gene sequence: CDR1 SQVTM, CDR2 ANQGSEA. With 2 bases removed from V and 9 bases from J, the gap between germline ends came to 20 bases. The length of the CDR3 is 15 residues.

Comments on this clonotype: A much more abundant neighbour one base away suggests this may be a read error. This chain's CDR3 is CASSHQRVDEQFF. For the CDR3, the DNA is TGCGCCAGCAGCCATCAGAGGGTGGATGAGCAGTTCTTC. The V and J genes are TRBV4-3 and TRBJ2-1, with D perhaps TRBD2 (5 bases). The V and J ends lost 3 bases and 8 bases respectively, with 11 bases between them. The CDR3 consists of 13 residues. Germline V gene lookup returns CDR1 LGHNA and CDR2 YSLEER.

Of note for this clonotype: It may be a read error: a sequence one base away is much more abundant. The chain couples TRBV12-3 or TRBV12-4 to TRBJ2-7; D might be TRBD2 (5 bases). The CDR3 spans 16 residues. Deletions cut 6 bases from V and 2 bases from J, with 20 bases between. CDR3 amino acids: CASRLGSSRSPYEQYF. In nucleotides, the CDR3 is TGTGCCAGCAGGTTGGGGTCTAGCAGAAGCCCCTACGAGCAGTACTTC.

The rearrangement joins TRBV28 to TRBJ2-7; TRBD2 might be the D (6 bases). The CDR3 spans 13 residues. The V gene lost 3 bases and the J gene lost 4 bases, with 10 bases spanning the gap. Looked up from germline, CDR1 is MDHEN and CDR2 is SYDVKM. The CDR3 bases are TGTGCCAGCAGTTTCCCGGGAGTATACGAGCAGTACTTC. Translated, it gives CASSFPGVYEQYF.

This clonotype was counted once. This chain links TRBV11-1 with TRBJ2-1; a weak D match, TRBD2 (5 bases). Germline lookup yields CDR1 SGHAT and CDR2 FQDESV (reference sequence). The CDR3 runs 15 residues. This chain's CDR3 is CANSPARRTYNEQFF. CDR3 DNA sequence: TGTGCTAACAGCCCGGCGAGGAGGACCTACAATGAGCAGTTCTTC.

This clonotype showed up many times. The chain links TRBV19 to TRBJ1-5; TRBD1 matches at 9 bases. The CDR3 loop spans 20 amino acids. Germline values: CDR1 LNHDA, CDR2 SQIVND (reference sequence). The V and J ends lost 2 bases and 2 bases, in that order; junction bases with no gene match: 16. CDR3: CASSIFSGTGRLMGNQPQHF. The CDR3 bases are TGTGCCAGTAGTATATTCTCCGGGACAGGGCGGCTTATGGGCAATCAGCCCCAGCATTTT.

Concerning this clonotype itself: Since the CDR3 does not end with the conserved phenylalanine or tryptophan, this likely comes from a read error. The CDR3 coding sequence is TGTGCCAGCAGTGACCTAGGGGCAACAGATACGCAGTATATT. Encoded protein: CASSDLGATDTQYI. The chain carries TRBV6-1 and TRBJ2-3; maybe TRBD1 (5 bases). Per the germline V gene, CDR1 is MNHNS and CDR2 is SASEGT. Between the trimmed V and J ends, which lost 3 bases and 3 bases, there was a span of 10 bases. The CDR3 has 14 amino acids.

The genes are TRBV11-2 and TRBJ2-7, with TRBD1 as a possible D gene (6 bases). V was trimmed by 1 base and J by 3 bases, leaving 13 bases between them. CDR3 length: 15 amino acids. Germline values: CDR1 SGHAT, CDR2 FQNNGV. CDR3 loop: CASSLGQARLYEQYF. CDR3 sequence (DNA): TGTGCCAGCAGCTTAGGACAGGCCAGGCTCTACGAGCAGTACTTC.

In the case of this clonotype: The conserved phenylalanine or tryptophan normally closing the CDR3 is absent here, so this likely arose from a read error. The J gene is TRBJ2-2, the V gene TRBV11-1, with 14 bases identical to TRBD2. The V gene's germline CDR1 is SGHAT and CDR2 FQDESV (reference sequence). V was clipped by 5 bases and J by 2 bases; unmatched bases: 4. This CDR3 is built from 17 residues. CDR3 nucleotides: TGTGCCAGCAGCCAGGGACTAGCGGGAGTCAACACCGGGGAGCTGTTTTCT. Amino acids: CASSQGLAGVNTGELFS.

This clonotype has ten or more counts. The chain carries TRBV6-5 and TRBJ2-1; D not certain. The ends were cut back, 3 bases at V and 10 bases at J, with 7 bases in the middle. This CDR3 region has 11 residues. Germline V gene sequence: CDR1 MNHEY, CDR2 SVGAGI. CDR3 DNA sequence: TGTGCCAGCAGTTATACCGGGGAGCAGTTCTTC. Its protein product is CASSYTGEQFF.

A remark on this clonotype: This may stem from a read error, because a much larger clone lies one nucleotide away. The chain has TRBV6-5 and TRBJ2-5, with D unresolved. Trimming stripped 2 bases from V and 2 bases from J, with 6 bases between. The CDR3 spans 13 residues. Per the germline V gene, CDR1 is MNHEY and CDR2 is SVGAGI. The CDR3 DNA sequence: TGTGCCAGCAGTTACGCAGAGCAAGAGACCCAGTACTTC. Translating gives CASSYAEQETQYF.

In regard to this clonotype: Lacking the conserved final phenylalanine or tryptophan, this CDR3 likely reflects a read error. This rearrangement joins TRBV6-2 or TRBV6-3 to TRBJ2-3; 10 nucleotides match TRBD2. The ends lost 4 bases at V and 4 bases at J; junction bases unmatched: 8. CDR3 length equals 16 residues. Looked up from germline, CDR1 is MNHEY and CDR2 is SVGEGT. The CDR3 DNA reads as TGTGCCAGCAGTTTTGAAGCGGGAGGGCCGCCAGATACGCAGTATTAT. Its translation is CASSFEAGGPPDTQYY.

This clonotype was found a few times. This rearrangement joins TRBV7-9 to TRBJ2-7; D call uncertain. In germline, CDR1 is SEHNR, CDR2 FQNEAQ (reference sequence). The length of the CDR3 is 13 residues. V gave up 1 base and J gave up 6 bases, with 10 bases separating them. The DNA of the CDR3 is TGTGCCAGCAGCTTAGAGTTAACCCCCGAGCAGTACTTC. It is translated as CASSLELTPEQYF. Full variable domain (rest looked up from reference TRBV7-9 and TRBJ2-7): DTGVSQNPRHKITKRGQNVTFRCDPISEHNRLYWYRQTLGQGPEFLTYFQNEAQLEKSRLLSDRFSAERPKGSFSTLEIQRTEQGDSAMYLCASSLELTPEQYFGPGTRLTVT.

As for this clonotype: A much larger clone lies one base from this, so it may be a read error. No conserved phenylalanine or tryptophan ends this CDR3, so it is likely a read error. V is TRBV6-5 and J is TRBJ1-2, with D unresolved. The CDR3 is made up of 16 amino acids. Trimming shortened V by 0 bases and J by 0 bases, and 11 bases separated the two germline ends. Germline lookup yields CDR1 MNHEY and CDR2 SVGAGI. This CDR3 is CASSYSMQISNYGYTL. CDR3 nucleotides: TGTGCCAGCAGTTACTCGATGCAGATTTCTAACTATGGCTACACCCTC.

As to this clonotype: This CDR3 fails to terminate in the conserved phenylalanine or tryptophan, so it likely reflects a read error. The chain carries TRBV11-2 and TRBJ2-2; D is ambiguous. The V gene's germline CDR1 is SGHAT and CDR2 FQNNGV. The V and J ends lost 0 bases and 7 bases respectively, with 15 bases between them. This CDR3 comprises 16 residues. The CDR3 sequence: CASSLESRLNVGELFL. CDR3 nucleotides: TGTGCCAGCAGCTTAGAATCACGTCTAAATGTCGGGGAGCTGTTTCTT.

The chain recombines TRBV7-9 with TRBJ2-3; D may be TRBD1 (5 bases). Germline V lookup: CDR1 SEHNR, CDR2 FQNEAQ (reference sequence). This CDR3 has 14 amino acids. Deletions cut 3 bases from V and 5 bases from J, with 12 bases between. CDR3 sequence: CASSFQGSGDTQYF. The CDR3 DNA reads TGTGCCAGCAGCTTCCAGGGTTCGGGAGATACGCAGTATTTT.

This clonotype showed up just a few times. CDR3 DNA: TGTGCCAGCAGTCCTGGACAGGAGGAACGCGAGCAGTACTTC. This codes for CASSPGQEEREQYF. The rearrangement joins TRBV28 to TRBJ2-7, with 7 bases matching TRBD1. The CDR3 covers 14 residues. Germline V gene data show CDR1 as MDHEN and CDR2 as SYDVKM. V dropped 5 bases and J dropped 6; count of bases not matched to a gene: 10.

V gene TRBV11-3 combines with J gene TRBJ2-1; possibly TRBD1 or TRBD2 for D (5 bases each). Looked up from germline, CDR1 is SGHNT and CDR2 is YENEEA. Trimming took 7 bases from V and 9 from J, leaving 16 bases between them. This CDR3 contains 13 residues. CDR3 sequence reads: CASNSTEGCEQFF. In DNA, the CDR3 is TGTGCCAGCAACTCAACAGAGGGGTGTGAGCAGTTCTTC.

The rearrangement joins TRBV11-2 to TRBJ2-1; 8 bases match TRBD2. The V gene's germline CDR1 is SGHAT and CDR2 FQNNGV. The ends lost 1 base at V and 14 bases at J; junction bases unmatched: 16. This CDR3 contains 16 residues. CDR3 protein: CASSLVGAGGVHDEFF. The CDR3 region has the DNA TGTGCCAGCAGCTTAGTCGGGGCGGGAGGCGTACATGACGAGTTCTTC.